This T cell receptor (beta chain) was sequenced during a study of neurological immune-mediated disorders. Regarding time point: technical triplicate 3. The unsorted libraries had their origin in 2 million PBMCs stored at -80 C. This clonotype was seen many times. Its specificity is unknown. The study's findings and limits: The expanded clones of different subjects shared no CDR3 amino acid sequences (suggesting private repertoires in all groups).

CDR3 length equals 16 residues. Germline assignment: CDR1 SGHVS and CDR2 FQNEAQ. With V trimmed by 1 base and J by 5 bases, 8 bases remained unmatched. A single run covered 15-18 subjects with over 180 million TCR-beta sequences. TCRdb recomputed calls from the 5' RACE reads with MiXCR, one row per CDR3 protein. The table lists about 44,000 distinct CDR3 sequences, 20% to 25% of them singletons, with less than 5% in the top ten. The sequence derives from a man aged 60 to 75 with HTLV-1-associated myelopathy (HAM/TSP). Material: PBMCs. The chain is built from TRBV7-8 and TRBJ1-5; TRBD1 matches 7 bases. The CDR3 region has the DNA TGTGCCAGCAGCTTAGATGACAGGGTGATGGATCAGCCCCAGCATTTT. Translating gives CASSLDDRVMDQPQHF.